The entry that follows covers one T cell receptor beta chain sequence. The target antigen is unknown. This specimen comes from a study of cytomegalovirus exposure and HLA in healthy donors. TCRdb's table, derived via immunoSEQ multiplex PCR, lists solely in-frame clones and lacks some. The sample lists some 340,000 clones; around 87% were seen once. Overall study results and limits: Three CMV-associated chains proved CMV antigen-specific in vitro.

Germline loops: CDR1 SGHVS, CDR2 FNYEAQ. The CDR3 extends over 17 amino acids. J gave up 4 bases and V 0 bases, and 9 bases lay outside the gene matches. This receptor was identified in a young woman in good health and CMV-seropositive. The specimen was PBMCs. The J gene is TRBJ2-7, the V gene TRBV7-6, with TRBD2 matching over 10 bases. The DNA of the CDR3 is TGTGCCAGCAGCTTAGCTACCGGGACTAGCGTTGGATACGAGCAGTACTTC. Protein sequence: CASSLATGTSVGYEQYF.